Here is one T cell receptor (beta chain) with its context. The data are from a study of technical replicates of blood from several donors. Sequencing was performed with immunoSEQ multiplex PCR; in TCRdb, only in-frame clones are kept and a portion is missing. Of more than 75,000 clones in the sample, 93% were seen once. Germline V gene sequence: CDR1 SGHVS, CDR2 FQNEAQ. This CDR3 has 16 amino acids. The V gene lost 4 bases and the J gene lost 0 bases, with 14 bases spanning the gap. The chain is built from TRBV7-8 and TRBJ2-3; D perhaps matches TRBD2 (5 bases). The clonotype was recovered from a human donor in good health. The sequenced sample was T cells isolated from PBMCs. The CDR3, as DNA: TGTGCCAGCAGCTCGGGTCGGGGTGCTAGCACAGATACGCAGTATTTT. It specifies CASSSGRGASTDTQYF.